This T cell receptor beta chain was captured by sequencing in a study of T cells in Graves' hyperthyroidism and ophthalmopathy. This clonotype appeared a few times. Its antigen remains unidentified. CDR1 and CDR2 from the germline V gene are MNHEY and SMNVEV (reference sequence). CDR3 length equals 14 residues. V lost 5 bases to trimming and J lost 4 bases, with 14 bases between them. Template material for amplifying TCR beta CDR3 regions consisted of RNA transcripts. Initially, a first-round RT-PCR of the TCR CDR3 employed the HTBI primer set. TCRdb reprocessed the multiplex PCR reads with MiXCR, giving one entry per CDR3 protein. The sample has approximately 520,000 distinct CDR3 sequences; approximately 24% are singletons. Study-level points and caveats: Blood also contained most expanded thyroid clonotypes above 0.001.

The sequence was obtained from a woman in her thirties with Graves' ophthalmopathy. Sequenced input: blood. The rearrangement joins TRBV27 to TRBJ2-5; no clear D. CDR3 protein: CASSEVRARETQYF. CDR3 sequence (DNA): TGTGCCAGCAGTGAAGTCCGGGCGCGAGAGACCCAGTACTTC.